The T cell receptor beta chain described here comes from a study of blood T cell repertoires in COVID-19 (dated by TCRdb to between 2020 and 2021). A note on the overall study: Collaborator samples came from the United States, Italy and Spain and covered acute and convalescent phases of COVID-19. The repertoires were made available in a free public database intended to serve as a resource for research on the immune response to SARS-CoV-2. The sample metadata nearly always contained a de-identified subject ID, COVID-19 status, age in years and sex. The material from the prospective study consisted of cDNA or gDNA derived from T cells, B-cell-depleted T cells, or PBMCs. The samples were drawn from two sources: the first 160 participants of the ongoing ImmuneRACE study, and some 1,300 subjects contributed by 6 global collaborators. Where available, HLA class I and class II types were taken from metadata supplied by the sample provider and were not determined by assay-based typing. Subjects who had been exposed to COVID-19, were actively infected with it, or had recovered from it provided the deeply sampled blood TCRbeta repertoires that made up the dataset.

The collaborating institutions used their own protocols to collect whole blood in K2EDTA tubes. For TCRbeta analysis, collaborators shipped samples in one of three forms: frozen whole blood, isolated PBMCs, or DNA extracted from either of those sample types. TCRbeta CDR3 regions were amplified from genomic DNA using the immunoSEQ Assay, a bias-controlled multiplex PCR. In the authors' own workflow: The number of nucleated cells in each sample was estimated from the amplification of reference gene primers within the assay. Sequence reads were collapsed and filtered to measure the absolute abundance of every unique TCRbeta CDR3 rearrangement. For each sample, productive Simpson clonality was calculated as the square root of Simpson's diversity index over productive rearrangements. Not all clones reach the TCRdb copy of this immuneACCESS table, which keeps in-frame sequences only. Checked studies attribute under half of the gap to unresolved V genes and leave the rest unexplained. For V, J and clone size, that table is used; D and trimming come from the DNA. The sample yields approximately 47,000 clones; under 85% were counted once. The ten largest clones capture roughly 10% of the sample.

From the cysteine up to the phenylalanine, the CDR3 has a length of 15 residues. Only the CDR3 DNA stays, 45 bases, in frame from base 1. CDR1 and CDR2 are drawn from the germline V gene (reference sequence): DFQATT, SNEGSKA. V is pruned by 3 bases and J by 1 base, leaving 7 bases of the junction without a gene match. As for this clone: It has no known antigen specificity. Base qualities are missing; no much larger clone stands one base away.

What the work shows at the level of the full study, not this receptor alone: The quantity of clinical and demographic metadata differed by source and by participant and was supplied without curation.

Sequencing was carried out using peripheral blood. This receptor chain uses TRBV20-1 and TRBJ2-3; 7 bases in the junction line up with TRBD2. This receptor was taken from a man between 60 and 75 years old with acute or convalescent COVID-19. The CDR3 protein is CSASGLVSRTDTQYF. Read as DNA, the sequence is TGCAGTGCTAGTGGACTAGTTTCCCGCACAGATACGCAGTATTTT.